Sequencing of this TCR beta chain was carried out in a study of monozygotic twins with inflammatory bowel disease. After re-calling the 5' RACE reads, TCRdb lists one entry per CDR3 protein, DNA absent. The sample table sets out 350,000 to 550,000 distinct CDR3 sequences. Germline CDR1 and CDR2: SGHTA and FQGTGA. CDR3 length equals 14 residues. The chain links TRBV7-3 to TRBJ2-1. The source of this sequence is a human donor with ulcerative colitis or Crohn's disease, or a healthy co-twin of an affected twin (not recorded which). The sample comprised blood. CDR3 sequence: CASSLTLTGHEQFF.